This is a list of T cell receptor beta chains from one sample in a study of STAT5B mutations in CD4+ large granular lymphocyte leukemia. Sequencing was performed with immunoSEQ multiplex PCR; in TCRdb, only in-frame clones are kept and a portion is missing. The table records about 40,000 clones, 81% of them present only once. Sequencing used CD4+ T cells from blood buffy coats. All receptors come from a human donor in good health. The CDR3 runs from the conserved cysteine through the conserved F or W. The order of the fields is clone size, V gene, CDR3 protein. The size of a clone is reported for some rows only, either as once, few or many, or as a class for expanded clones.

abundance: .
v_gene: TRBV5-6
CDR3aa: CASSLGLGGAYEQYF

abundance: .
v_gene: TRBV10-3
CDR3aa: CAISDEPETGPNEKLFF

abundance: once
v_gene: TRBV4-2
CDR3aa: CASSQEGSGRAGNTIYF

abundance: .
v_gene: TRBV10-3
CDR3aa: CAIKSGGAYDTQYF

abundance: .
v_gene: TRBV7-2
CDR3aa: CASSLYLGPEQYF

abundance: few
v_gene: TRBV28
CDR3aa: CASRVAAGPQHF

abundance: .
v_gene: TRBV7-2
CDR3aa: CASSLSGVGSYEQYF

abundance: .
v_gene: TRBV5-1
CDR3aa: CASSLEGNRGNTIYF

abundance: .
v_gene: TRBV5-1
CDR3aa: CASSRISGKETQYF

abundance: .
v_gene: TRBV27
CDR3aa: CASSLQDPSYNEQFF

abundance: .
v_gene: TRBV2
CDR3aa: CASSEWGTDTQYF

abundance: .
v_gene: TRBV11-3
CDR3aa: CASSLSGNSYEQYF

abundance: .
v_gene: TRBV9
CDR3aa: CASSVGAGPRETQYF

abundance: .
v_gene: TRBV5-1
CDR3aa: CASSFGQGSYNEQFF

abundance: .
v_gene: TRBV2
CDR3aa: CASRPTGESNQPQHF

abundance: .
v_gene: TRBV7-6
CDR3aa: CASSLGTGFTGELFF

abundance: .
v_gene: TRBV10-3
CDR3aa: CAISHRAGATEAFF

abundance: .
v_gene: TRBV18
CDR3aa: CASQEGLAGVGNEQFF

abundance: .
v_gene: TRBV11-3
CDR3aa: CASSPSYEQYF

abundance: .
v_gene: TRBV5-1
CDR3aa: CASTRGGSGGYEQYF

abundance: .
v_gene: TRBV19
CDR3aa: CASSNALGSGNTIYF

abundance: few
v_gene: TRBV5-4
CDR3aa: CASSPGQGPYGYTF

abundance: .
v_gene: TRBV10-3
CDR3aa: CAISESKLGVGYTF

abundance: .
v_gene: TRBV27
CDR3aa: CASSSTGRHNSPLHF

abundance: .
v_gene: TRBV5-5
CDR3aa: CASSLSRGMTYEQYF

abundance: .
v_gene: TRBV27
CDR3aa: CASSPLGQGNSPLHF

abundance: .
v_gene: TRBV19
CDR3aa: CASSIDRGEGGSEQYF

abundance: .
v_gene: TRBV7-8
CDR3aa: CASSLNQGGEKLFF

abundance: .
v_gene: TRBV18
CDR3aa: CASSPPGQASYEQYF

abundance: .
v_gene: TRBV6-1
CDR3aa: CASARDRSYGYTF

abundance: .
v_gene: TRBV6-1
CDR3aa: CASSQGNYGYTF

abundance: .
v_gene: TRBV19
CDR3aa: CASNWGHMNTEAFF

abundance: .
v_gene: TRBV6-5
CDR3aa: CASSQGPPYEQYF

abundance: few
v_gene: TRBV6-6
CDR3aa: CASSSGQGGGYTF

abundance: .
v_gene: TRBV7-9
CDR3aa: CASRRTSGGRETQYF

abundance: .
v_gene: TRBV11-3
CDR3aa: CASSLELGEQYF

abundance: .
v_gene: TRBV6-4
CDR3aa: CASSDRPTSTDTQYF

abundance: few
v_gene: TRBV11-2
CDR3aa: CASSLVNPRGGYTF

abundance: .
v_gene: TRBV18
CDR3aa: CASSPPERGRNQPQHF

abundance: .
v_gene: TRBV7-9
CDR3aa: CASSLDLNEKLFF

abundance: .
v_gene: TRBV5-4
CDR3aa: CASSLGSELNTEAFF

abundance: .
v_gene: TRBV11-3
CDR3aa: CASSLGEGGSQETQYF

abundance: .
v_gene: TRBV5-1
CDR3aa: CASSRGTDNEQFF

abundance: .
v_gene: TRBV7-3
CDR3aa: CASSLGLPSTDTQYF

abundance: .
v_gene: TRBV10-3
CDR3aa: CAIGPQGVGYEQYF

abundance: .
v_gene: TRBV6-1
CDR3aa: CASSPAGQETQYF

abundance: .
v_gene: TRBV9
CDR3aa: CASSPRDRGSYEQYF

abundance: once
v_gene: TRBV6-5
CDR3aa: CASGEGAGSPLHF

abundance: .
v_gene: TRBV19
CDR3aa: CASSMMGGNTEAFF

abundance: .
v_gene: TRBV7-3
CDR3aa: CASSSDRGKETQYF

abundance: .
v_gene: TRBV4-1
CDR3aa: CASRLEGESSYEQYF

abundance: .
v_gene: TRBV10-3
CDR3aa: CAISEGENTQYF

abundance: .
v_gene: TRBV5-6
CDR3aa: CASSFVLDREVNTEAFF

abundance: .
v_gene: TRBV5-5
CDR3aa: CASSQGGGGQPQHF

abundance: .
v_gene: TRBV6-6
CDR3aa: CASSGTANTGELFF

abundance: .
v_gene: TRBV2
CDR3aa: CASLGLAGAGGELFF

abundance: .
v_gene: TRBV5-1
CDR3aa: CASRGPPADTQYF

abundance: .
v_gene: TRBV11-2
CDR3aa: CASRTPGQGFSPLHF

abundance: .
v_gene: TRBV7-3
CDR3aa: CASSLGLTGGLTYNEQFF

abundance: few
v_gene: TRBV15
CDR3aa: CATSREIGQPQHF